A single sample is the source of the 23 T cell receptor beta chains below, sequenced in a study of blood T cell repertoires in COVID-19. Only in-frame clones appear in the TCRdb table, and some are missing; sequencing was by immunoSEQ multiplex PCR. Among 300,000 to 400,000 clones listed, roughly 86% were seen once. Sequencing was carried out using peripheral blood. The receptor set was obtained from a young man with COVID-19, enrolled during active disease.

The chain uses TRBV5-1 and TRBJ2-5; D may be TRBD1 (6 bases). The CDR3 length is 17 residues. Germline V gene lookup returns CDR1 SGHRS and CDR2 YFSETQ. Trimming took 0 bases from V and 2 from J, leaving 17 bases between them. The CDR3 is CASSLVPYDRSQETQYF. The CDR3 DNA is TGCGCCAGCAGCTTGGTACCCTATGACAGGAGTCAAGAGACCCAGTACTTC.

The chain carries TRBV19 and TRBJ2-7; D ambiguous. The CDR3 is 16 amino acids. Trimming removed 6 bases at V and 6 bases at J, with 24 bases between. CDR1 and CDR2 (germline): LNHDA, SQIVND (reference sequence). CDR3 in amino acids: CASSSRPGSNLGEQYF. DNA for the CDR3: TGTGCCAGTAGCTCCAGGCCCGGCTCAAACCTCGGCGAGCAGTACTTC.

The V gene is TRBV11-2, the J gene TRBJ2-3; D is possibly TRBD2 (5 bases). The V end lost 7 bases, the J end lost 0 bases, and 11 bases lay between the germline ends. CDR3 length: 14 amino acids. The V gene's germline CDR1 is SGHAT and CDR2 FQNNGV. CDR3 sequence (DNA): TGTGCCAGCACCACCGGGGAAAGCACAGATACGCAGTATTTT. Translation gives CASTTGESTDTQYF.

The CDR3 DNA reads as TGCGCCACGAAGGAGACTAGCGGTCCGAACACCGGGGAGCTGTTTTTT. Translating gives CATKETSGPNTGELFF. The V call is TRBV5-1, the J call TRBJ2-2, with 9 bases lining up with TRBD2. Germline values: CDR1 SGHRS, CDR2 YFSETQ. This CDR3 contains 16 residues. V shed 9 bases, J shed 0 bases, and the junction held 9 bases outside the gene matches.

The chain uses TRBV7-3 and TRBJ2-1, with D tentatively TRBD1 (6 bases). The CDR3 runs 13 residues. Trimming cost V 4 bases and J 9 bases, with 13 bases left between them. The germline CDR1 and CDR2 sequences are SGHTA and FQGTGA. The CDR3 sequence: CASSWGPTGEQFF. The DNA of the CDR3 is TGTGCCAGCAGCTGGGGGCCAACAGGTGAGCAGTTCTTC.

The chain has TRBV7-2 and TRBJ2-3; D is unclear. The CDR3 is 15 residues long. V lost 5 bases, J lost 0 bases, and 12 bases lay in between. Germline CDR1 reads SGHTA; CDR2 reads FQGNSA. The chain's CDR3 is CASSLSFTSTDTQYF. DNA for the CDR3: TGTGCCAGCAGCCTGTCATTTACTAGCACAGATACGCAGTATTTT.

This rearrangement joins TRBV11-3 to TRBJ1-1, with TRBD1 as a possible D gene (6 bases). V lost 5 bases and J 1 base, leaving 20 bases between the germline ends. CDR3 length equals 17 residues. CDR1 and CDR2 (germline): SGHNT, YENEEA. CDR3 protein: CASSRSSGTRGNTEAFF. For the CDR3, the DNA is TGTGCCAGCAGCCGAAGCTCCGGGACACGGGGGAACACTGAAGCTTTCTTT.

The J gene is TRBJ1-5, the V gene TRBV19; maybe TRBD1 (5 bases). CDR1 and CDR2 (germline): LNHDA, SQIVND (reference sequence). Trimming stripped 4 bases from V and 6 bases from J, with 10 bases between. The CDR3 covers 13 residues. CDR3 loop: CASSKQGGQPQHF. As DNA, the CDR3 is TGTGCCAGTAGTAAGCAGGGTGGTCAGCCCCAGCATTTT.

The rearrangement joins TRBV27 to TRBJ2-7; TRBD2 matches at 7 bases. CDR3 size: 14 residues. CDR1 is MNHEY, CDR2 SMNVEV, per germline (reference sequence). V was pared by 0 bases and J by 5 bases, with 4 bases of the junction left unmatched. CDR3: CASSLSRLADEQYF. The DNA of the CDR3 is TGTGCCAGCAGTTTATCGCGCCTAGCGGACGAGCAGTACTTC.

This sequence joins TRBV7-2 and TRBJ2-3; D is perhaps TRBD1 (5 bases). V lost 5 bases and J lost 3, with 9 bases in between. Germline assignment: CDR1 SGHTA and CDR2 FQGNSA. The CDR3 sequence is 13 residues long. The chain's CDR3 is CASSPRATDTQYF. Written as DNA, the CDR3 is TGTGCCAGCAGCCCCAGGGCTACAGATACGCAGTATTTT.

The genes are TRBV3-1 (or the pseudogene TRBV3-2) and TRBJ2-2, with D perhaps matching TRBD1 (6 bases). V was cut by 6 bases and J by 4 bases, with 18 bases left in between. The CDR3 extends over 16 amino acids. CDR1 and CDR2 from the germline V gene are LGHDT and YNNKEL (reference sequence). CDR3 residues: CASRRVRGAGTGELFF. The CDR3 region has the DNA TGTGCCAGCAGACGCGTCAGGGGCGCGGGCACCGGGGAGCTGTTTTTT.

The rearrangement uses TRBV28 and TRBJ2-4; 9 nucleotides align to TRBD1. V shed 3 bases and J 4 bases; nucleotides not matched to a gene: 4. The CDR3 is made up of 15 amino acids. Germline CDR1 and CDR2: MDHEN and SYDVKM. The CDR3, as DNA: TGTGCCAGCAGTTTCCTGACAGGGGGGAAAAACATTCAGTACTTC. This encodes CASSFLTGGKNIQYF.

Worth noting for this clone: The sample holds other DNA sequences that translate to the same CDR3. J is TRBJ2-3 and V is TRBV9; TRBD2 agrees at 12 bases. J gave up 3 bases and V 2 bases, and 1 base lay outside the gene matches. Germline CDR1 and CDR2: SGDLS and YYNGEE. The CDR3 has 15 amino acids. The CDR3 nucleotides read TGTGCCAGCAGCGTGACTAGCGGGGGAACAGATACGCAGTATTTT. Amino acids: CASSVTSGGTDTQYF. The full variable domain, in which reference TRBV9 and TRBJ2-3 provide the parts outside the CDR3, is DSGVTQTPKHLITATGQRVTLRCSPRSGDLSVYWYQQSLDQGLQFLIQYYNGEERAKGNILERFSAQQFPDLHSELNLSSLELGDSALYFCASSVTSGGTDTQYFGPGTRLTVL.

J is TRBJ1-2 and V is TRBV18, with a possible D match to TRBD1 (6 bases). CDR1 is KGHSH and CDR2 is LQKENI in the germline V gene. The germline V and J ends were trimmed by 0 bases and 3 bases, with 14 bases remaining between them. The CDR3 length is 16 residues. The CDR3 reads CASSPPEGHRDYGYTF. CDR3 nucleotide sequence: TGTGCCAGCTCACCACCGGAAGGACACAGGGACTATGGCTACACCTTC. Combining the CDR3 with reference TRBV18 and TRBJ1-2 gives the whole variable domain NAGVMQNPRHLVRRRGQEARLRCSPMKGHSHVYWYRQLPEEGLKFMVYLQKENIIDESGMPKERFSAEFPKEGPSILRIQQVVRGDSAAYFCASSPPEGHRDYGYTFGSGTRLTVV.

This clone has a single count. This chain joins TRBV18 and TRBJ2-1; 8 nucleotides match TRBD1. Trimming at V came to 4 bases and at J to 0 bases, leaving 8 bases not matched to a gene. Germline V gives CDR1 KGHSH, CDR2 LQKENI. The CDR3 extends over 17 amino acids. The CDR3 sequence is CASSQRTGLDSYNEQFF. CDR3 sequence (DNA): TGTGCCAGCTCACAAAGGACAGGGTTGGACTCCTACAATGAGCAGTTCTTC.

This rearrangement joins TRBV12-3 or TRBV12-4 to TRBJ1-6, with 7 positions matching TRBD1. V gave up 6 bases and J gave up 6 bases; unmatched junction bases: 2. CDR3 size: 13 residues. The CDR3 sequence is CASSGTANSPLHF. The CDR3 coding sequence is TGTGCCAGCAGCGGGACAGCTAATTCACCCCTCCACTTT.

This clone was seen only once. The V and J genes are TRBV7-2 and TRBJ1-2; tentative D call: TRBD1 (6 bases). The germline CDR1 and CDR2 sequences are SGHTA and FQGNSA. V was trimmed by 1 base and J by 2 bases, leaving 11 bases between them. The CDR3 extends over 15 amino acids. CDR3 in DNA: TGTGCCAGCAGCTTAGGGGGGGGCGGAAACTATGGCTACACCTTC. Amino acid sequence: CASSLGGGGNYGYTF.

The chain's CDR3 is CASSFRRETVSSYEQYF. For the CDR3, the DNA is TGTGCCAGCAGCTTCCGGAGGGAGACAGTGAGCTCCTACGAGCAGTACTTC. This chain uses TRBV11-2 with TRBJ2-7, with D possibly matching TRBD2 (6 bases). CDR3 size: 17 residues. Trimming took 3 bases from V and 0 from J, leaving 18 bases between them. Germline V lookup: CDR1 SGHAT, CDR2 FQNNGV.

The chain combines TRBV7-9 with TRBJ1-6; D call uncertain. V lost 5 bases and J lost 0, with 14 bases in between. Germline V gives CDR1 SEHNR, CDR2 FQNEAQ (reference sequence). The CDR3 length is 17 residues. CDR3 nucleotides: TGTGCCAGCAGCCACCCCGTACAGAGCTCCTATAATTCACCCCTCCACTTT. Its protein product is CASSHPVQSSYNSPLHF.

This chain uses TRBV18 with TRBJ2-7; 7 nucleotides line up with TRBD2. This CDR3 is 15 amino acids long. The trim removed 2 bases at V and 2 bases at J, leaving 6 bases unmatched. In germline, CDR1 is KGHSH, CDR2 LQKENI. The DNA of the CDR3 is TGTGCCAGCTCACCAACCAGCGGGGCAACCTACGAGCAGTACTTC. This sequence encodes CASSPTSGATYEQYF.

The chain uses TRBV27 and TRBJ1-6, with D perhaps TRBD1 (6 bases). The V gene's germline CDR1 is MNHEY and CDR2 SMNVEV (reference sequence). The V gene lost 6 bases and the J gene lost 4 bases, with 13 bases spanning the gap. The CDR3 has 15 amino acids. The CDR3 reads CASSRTGSYNSPLHF. The CDR3 coding sequence is TGTGCCAGCAGCCGTACAGGGTCTTATAATTCACCCCTCCACTTT.

The chain recombines TRBV19 with TRBJ1-4; no definite D call. From germline, CDR1 is LNHDA and CDR2 SQIVND (reference sequence). CDR3 length: 13 residues. V was pared by 4 bases and J by 7 bases, with 10 bases between. CDR3 bases: TGTGCCAGTAGTAACCGCTGGAGTGAAAAACTGTTTTTT. The encoded protein is CASSNRWSEKLFF.

Notes on this clone: Other DNA sequences in this specimen translate into the identical CDR3. This chain uses TRBV5-6 with TRBJ2-2; 9 bases are a match to TRBD1. The CDR3 consists of 14 residues. Germline assignment: CDR1 SGHDT and CDR2 YYEEEE. Trimming at V came to 4 bases and at J to 5 bases, leaving 3 bases not matched to a gene. In DNA form, the CDR3 reads TGTGCCAGCAGCCTCGGGACAGGGACCGGGGAGCTGTTTTTT. This sequence encodes CASSLGTGTGELFF.